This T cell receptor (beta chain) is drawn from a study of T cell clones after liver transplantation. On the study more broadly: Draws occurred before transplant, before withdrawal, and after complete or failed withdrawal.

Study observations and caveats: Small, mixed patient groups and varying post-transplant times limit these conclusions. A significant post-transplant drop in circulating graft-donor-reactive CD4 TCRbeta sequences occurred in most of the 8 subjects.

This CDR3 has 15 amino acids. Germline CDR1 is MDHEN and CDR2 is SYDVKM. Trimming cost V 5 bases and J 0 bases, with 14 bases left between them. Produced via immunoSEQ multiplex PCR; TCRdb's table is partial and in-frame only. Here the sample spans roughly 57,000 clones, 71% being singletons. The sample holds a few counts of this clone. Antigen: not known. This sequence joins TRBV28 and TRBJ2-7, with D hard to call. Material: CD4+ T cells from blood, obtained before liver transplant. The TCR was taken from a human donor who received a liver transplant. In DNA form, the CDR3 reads TGTGCCAGCAGTATCAGGCTATTAAGCTCCTACGAGCAGTACTTC. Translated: CASSIRLLSSYEQYF.